Shown below are 23 T cell receptor beta chains from a single sample sequenced in a study of T cell clonality in common variable immunodeficiency (dated by TCRdb to 2015 to 2017). Libraries were built with the immunoSEQ multiplex PCR assay. In TCRdb, the immuneACCESS table is reduced to in-frame sequences with V and J assigned. These tables do not hold every clone; where another copy was compared, an unresolved V gene accounts for under half, and the others remain unexplained. The table notes tens of thousands of clones here, none of them singletons. The top ten clones comprise 4% to 5.5% of the sample. Input material: peripheral blood mononuclear cells. All receptors derive from a person between 18 and 69 years old in good health.

Points on this clone: The observed sequence ends 3 residues before the CDR3 terminus, with the missing tail filled in from the germline J gene. The V call is TRBV19, the J call TRBJ1-2; D perhaps matches TRBD1 (5 bases). Germline assignment: CDR1 LNHDA and CDR2 SQIVND (reference sequence). CDR3 length: 15 amino acids. CDR3 amino acids: CASSTGLAAYNDYTF. The sequenced part of the CDR3 DNA is TGTGCCAGTAGTACGGGACTAGCGGCCTACAATGAC.

A remark on this clone: The read stops 3 residues short of the end of the CDR3; the missing end is completed from the germline J gene. The gene calls are TRBV18 and TRBJ2-3; the D gene is possibly TRBD1 (5 bases). CDR1 is KGHSH and CDR2 is LQKENI in the germline V gene. The CDR3 totals 14 residues. The CDR3 loop is CASSPRQGNQPQYF. The covered CDR3 bases are TGTGCCAGCTCACCACGTCAGGGCAATCAGCCG.

Ten or more counts support this clone. Sequencing ends 3 residues short of the CDR3 end; the germline J gene provides the rest. V gene TRBV9 combines with J gene TRBJ1-1, with D possibly TRBD1 on 5 matching bases. Looked up from germline, CDR1 is SGDLS and CDR2 is YYNGEE. V dropped 2 bases and J dropped 4 bases, with 12 bases sitting between them. The CDR3 runs to 14 residues. The part of the CDR3 DNA that was read is TGTGCCAGCAGCGTTGGCAGGGTGGGCACTGAA. Its translation is CASSVGRVGTE. The whole CDR3 protein reads CASSVGRVGTEAFF.

Remarks on this clone: The DNA ends 3 residues before the CDR3 does, and the rest of the CDR3 is filled in from the germline J gene. The chain has TRBV19 and TRBJ1-2; 9 bases map to TRBD1. The CDR3 has 12 residues. Germline values: CDR1 LNHDA, CDR2 SQIVND (reference sequence). Here the CDR3 reads CATQTGGSGYTF. The covered CDR3 bases are TGTGCTACTCAAACAGGGGGCTCTGGC.

This clone was found many times. The read ends 3 residues early relative to the CDR3; the germline J gene fills the gap. The gene calls are TRBV6-1 and TRBJ2-1; 8 bases agree with TRBD2. V lost 2 bases to trimming and J lost 0 bases; unmatched junction nucleotides: 0. CDR3 size: 15 residues. Germline assignment: CDR1 MNHNS and CDR2 SASEGT. The CDR3 loop is CASSELAGSYNEQFF. The sequenced CDR3 bases are TGTGCCAGCAGTGAACTAGCGGGCTCCTACAATGAG.

A few counts support this clone. The read halts 3 residues ahead of the CDR3 end, with the missing end drawn from the germline J gene. V usage is TRBV19 and J usage is TRBJ1-1; D perhaps matches TRBD1 (5 bases). This CDR3 is built from 13 residues. Per germline, CDR1 LNHDA and CDR2 SQIVND (reference sequence). V lost 4 bases and J lost 7, with 13 bases in between. The CDR3 sequence: CASSKGLGLEAFF. Incomplete CDR3 DNA: TGTGCCAGTAGTAAAGGGTTGGGACTTGAA. Full variable domain (missing parts from reference TRBV19 and TRBJ1-1): DGGITQSPKYLFRKEGQNVTLSCEQNLNHDAMYWYRQDPGQGLRLIYYSQIVNDFQKGDIAEGYSVSREKKESFPLTVTSAQKNPTAFYLCASSKGLGLEAFFGQGTRLTVV.

This clone was seen many times. Read coverage stops 3 residues before the CDR3 terminus; the germline J gene supplies the remainder. The rearrangement joins TRBV20-1 to TRBJ2-1; D may be TRBD2 (6 bases). With 4 bases removed from V and 2 bases from J, the gap between germline ends came to 9 bases. Germline V gives CDR1 DFQATT, CDR2 SNEGSKA (reference sequence). This CDR3 is built from 13 residues. CDR3 amino acids: CSATGTPYNEQFF. The sequenced part of the CDR3 DNA is TGCAGTGCTACCGGGACTCCCTACAATGAG.

This clone was picked up many times. The read gets to within 3 residues of the CDR3 end, and the germline J gene fills in the rest. V usage is TRBV19 and J usage is TRBJ2-7, with 8 bases lining up with TRBD2. Per germline, CDR1 LNHDA and CDR2 SQIVND (reference sequence). This CDR3 contains 13 residues. The ends lost 10 bases at V and 1 base at J; junction bases unmatched: 6. CDR3: CATRGRPSYEQYF. Partial CDR3 DNA: TGTGCCACCCGCGGGAGGCCGTCCTACGAG.

This clone was counted at least ten times. The observed sequence ends 3 residues before the CDR3 terminus, with the missing tail filled in from the germline J gene. The rearrangement links TRBV19 to TRBJ2-1, with 12 bases matching TRBD1. Trimming took 4 bases from V and 8 from J; bases not matched to a gene: 6. The CDR3 has 15 residues. Germline V CDR1 and CDR2: LNHDA, SQIVND (reference sequence). Incomplete CDR3 DNA: TGTGCCAGTAGTACTCCGGGACAGGGGGCTGATGAG. It codes for CASSTPGQGADE. The full CDR3 sequence reads CASSTPGQGADEQFF.

This clone appeared a few times. The read halts 3 residues ahead of the CDR3 end, with the missing end drawn from the germline J gene. This sequence joins TRBV19 and TRBJ1-6; 7 bases map to TRBD1. CDR1 and CDR2 from the germline V gene are LNHDA and SQIVND (reference sequence). Trimming at V came to 7 bases and at J to 0 bases, leaving 3 bases not matched to a gene. The CDR3 has 15 residues. The CDR3 DNA, read in part, is TGTGCCAGTAAGGACAGGAGCTCCTATAATTCACCC. Protein product: CASKDRSSYNSP. The entire CDR3 reads CASKDRSSYNSPLHF.

There are a few counts of this clone. Read data end 3 residues before the CDR3 end; the end is taken from the germline J gene. This rearrangement joins TRBV19 to TRBJ1-4; TRBD1 matches at 7 bases. Germline V gene data show CDR1 as LNHDA and CDR2 as SQIVND (reference sequence). Germline trimming cut 1 base from V and 3 bases from J; bases unmatched to any gene: 5. CDR3 length: 16 amino acids. CDR3 sequence: CASSIGGTASNEKLFF. The CDR3 DNA, read in part, is TGTGCCAGTAGTATAGGAGGGACAGCCTCTAATGAAAAA. The full variable domain, with the rest looked up from reference TRBV19 and TRBJ1-4, is DGGITQSPKYLFRKEGQNVTLSCEQNLNHDAMYWYRQDPGQGLRLIYYSQIVNDFQKGDIAEGYSVSREKKESFPLTVTSAQKNPTAFYLCASSIGGTASNEKLFFGSGTQLSVL.

This clone was seen repeatedly, ten times or more. The read finishes 3 residues shy of the CDR3 end, and the germline J gene is used to complete it. The genes are TRBV5-1 and TRBJ1-4; 10 bases agree with TRBD1. Trimming at V came to 4 bases and at J to 7 bases, leaving 7 bases not matched to a gene. CDR3 length: 15 residues. Germline-derived CDR1 and CDR2 are SGHRS and YFSETQ. CDR3 DNA (partial): TGCGCCAGCAGCGGAGCGGGACAGGGGAGTGAAAAA. Residues: CASSGAGQGSEK. The complete CDR3 protein is CASSGAGQGSEKLFF.

In this sample, this clone turned up many times. The read ends 3 residues shy of where the CDR3 ends; the end is completed using the germline J gene. This chain uses TRBV5-1 with TRBJ1-3; no clear D gene. Germline V CDR1 and CDR2: SGHRS, YFSETQ. V lost 0 bases and J 0 bases, leaving 7 bases between the germline ends. This CDR3 has 15 residues. The part of the CDR3 DNA that was read is TGCGCCAGCAGCTTGGACTATGTCTCTGGAAACACC. Translated: CASSLDYVSGNT. The full CDR3 sequence reads CASSLDYVSGNTIYF.

In the case of this clone: The junction departs from the called germline gene at one end, perhaps through a read error. The CDR3 goes on 3 residues after the read ends, and that part is filled in from the germline J gene. The sample contains more than one DNA sequence encoding this CDR3. The chain carries TRBV5-5 and TRBJ1-1; 8 nucleotides match TRBD1. This CDR3 contains 15 residues. Germline V gene lookup returns CDR1 SGHKS and CDR2 YYEKEE (reference sequence). The DNA read from the CDR3 is TGTGCTAGCAGCCCACAGGGACAGGAGAACACTGAA. Residues: CASSPQGQENTE. The CDR3 as a whole reads CASSPQGQENTEAFF.

This clone was picked up many times. The CDR3 sequence: CASSMREGSSYNEQFF. The CDR3 DNA, read in part, is TGTGCCAGTAGTATGAGGGAGGGGAGCTCCTACAATGAG. J is TRBJ2-1 and V is TRBV19; 7 bases align to TRBD2. Read coverage stops 3 residues before the CDR3 terminus; the germline J gene supplies the remainder. Germline assignment: CDR1 LNHDA and CDR2 SQIVND (reference sequence). Trimming at V came to 3 bases and at J to 0 bases, leaving 5 bases not matched to a gene. CDR3 length: 16 amino acids. Full variable domain (missing parts from reference TRBV19 and TRBJ2-1): DGGITQSPKYLFRKEGQNVTLSCEQNLNHDAMYWYRQDPGQGLRLIYYSQIVNDFQKGDIAEGYSVSREKKESFPLTVTSAQKNPTAFYLCASSMREGSSYNEQFFGPGTRLTVL.

This clone was picked up many times. The read terminates 3 residues ahead of where the CDR3 ends, so the germline J gene completes it. The V gene is TRBV7-2, the J gene TRBJ1-2; 7 positions agree with TRBD1. Germline trimming cut 6 bases from V and 4 bases from J; bases unmatched to any gene: 11. The germline V gene has CDR1 SGHTA and CDR2 FQGNSA. This CDR3 has 15 amino acids. This CDR3 reads CASSSLPPGGYGYTF. Partial CDR3 DNA: TGTGCCAGCAGTTCCTTACCCCCAGGGGGCTATGGC.

This clone came up many times. The read ends 3 residues early relative to the CDR3; the germline J gene fills the gap. The V and J genes are TRBV29-1 and TRBJ1-1; 11 bases line up with TRBD1. Germline values: CDR1 SQVTM, CDR2 ANQGSEA. The CDR3 sequence is 12 residues long. The CDR3 reads CSVGRTGGQAFF. Incomplete CDR3 DNA: TGCAGCGTTGGCAGGACAGGGGGCCAA.

There are a few counts of this clone. The CDR3 bases that were read are TGCGCCAGCAGGCCCACAGGGGATAGCAATCAGCCC. This encodes CASRPTGDSNQP. The entire CDR3 is CASRPTGDSNQPQHF. The rearrangement links TRBV5-1 to TRBJ1-5; 7 bases align to TRBD1. Coverage ceases 3 residues before the CDR3 finishes, and the germline J gene fills in the end. J was trimmed by 0 bases and V by 5 bases; bases with no gene match: 5. This CDR3 is built from 15 residues. Germline CDR1 and CDR2: SGHRS and YFSETQ.

This clone showed up many times. The CDR3 is cut off 3 residues early in the read; its end comes from the germline J gene. The chain uses TRBV20-1 and TRBJ2-3; 9 nucleotides line up with TRBD1. The ends lost 4 bases at V and 1 base at J; junction bases unmatched: 3. This CDR3 contains 14 residues. From germline, CDR1 is DFQATT and CDR2 SNEGSKA (reference sequence). CDR3: CSAINRGRTDTQYF. Incomplete CDR3 DNA: TGCAGTGCTATAAACAGGGGGCGCACAGATACG.

The sample holds many counts of this clone. The read stops 3 residues short of the end of the CDR3; the missing end is completed from the germline J gene. The chain couples TRBV6-2 or TRBV6-3 to TRBJ1-1; the D gene is possibly TRBD1 (5 bases). The CDR3 consists of 13 residues. Germline values: CDR1 MNHEY, CDR2 SVGEGT. The CDR3 protein is CASSYGPGGSAFF. The covered CDR3 bases are TGTGCCAGCAGTTACGGGCCGGGGGGGTCA.

This clone appeared many times. The read comes to an end 3 residues before the CDR3 does, leaving the germline J gene to fill in the end. The genes are TRBV6-1 and TRBJ2-2; 7 positions match TRBD1. The CDR3 consists of 13 residues. After removal of 4 bases from V and 6 bases from J, the junction contained 2 bases not matched to a gene. Germline CDR1 reads MNHNS; CDR2 reads SASEGT. This CDR3 is CASSGQGPGELFF. The covered CDR3 bases are TGTGCCAGCAGTGGACAGGGTCCCGGGGAG.

This clone was seen ten or more times. The missing CDR3 end, 3 residues past where the read stops, is filled in from the germline J gene. The V gene is TRBV6-1, the J gene TRBJ2-3; a weak D match, TRBD1 (5 bases). CDR1 is MNHNS, CDR2 SASEGT, per germline. Deletions cut 2 bases from V and 2 bases from J, with 14 bases between. This CDR3 comprises 16 residues. The covered CDR3 bases are TGTGCCAGCAGTGAACTCGACAGCTCTTACACAGATACG. Amino acids: CASSELDSSYTDT. The full CDR3 protein is CASSELDSSYTDTQYF.

This clone has a count of ten or more. The read terminates 3 residues ahead of where the CDR3 ends, so the germline J gene completes it. This rearrangement joins TRBV5-1 to TRBJ1-2, with D uncertain. This CDR3 contains 15 residues. Germline V gene data show CDR1 as SGHRS and CDR2 as YFSETQ. This CDR3 reads CASSLGVGPAEGYTF. CDR3 DNA, as far as it was read: TGCGCCAGCAGCTTGGGAGTAGGGCCCGCAGAGGGC.